The 8 T cell receptor beta chains in this list originate from one sample, sequenced in a study of blood T cell repertoires in COVID-19. Sequencing was performed with immunoSEQ multiplex PCR; in TCRdb, only in-frame clones are kept and a portion is missing. The repertoire holds fewer than 300,000 clones, with roughly nine tenths as singletons. What was sequenced was peripheral blood. The source is a woman in her twenties or thirties with COVID-19, enrolled during active disease.

The chain recombines TRBV12-5 with TRBJ2-7, with 13 bases aligning to TRBD2. J lost 5 bases, V lost 4 bases, and 17 bases had no gene match. The CDR3 totals 19 residues. Germline CDR1 is LGHNT and CDR2 is FRNRAP. The CDR3 DNA follows: TGTGCTAGTGGTTCGCCCTCTGGACTAGCGGGAGCTAGTGGGAACGAGCAGTACTTC. This sequence encodes CASGSPSGLAGASGNEQYF.

The chain employs TRBV7-8 and TRBJ2-3; 8 bases are shared with TRBD2. This CDR3 has 15 residues. CDR1 and CDR2 from the germline V gene are SGHVS and FQNEAQ. V trimming: 5 bases; J trimming: 5 bases; junction bases outside the gene matches: 9. The CDR3 spells CASSLRAGVGDTQYF. For the CDR3, the DNA is TGTGCCAGCAGCCTCCGAGCGGGAGTGGGAGATACGCAGTATTTT.

CDR3 nucleotide sequence: TGCAGTGCTAGGGGAGACACTGAAGCTTTCTTT. The encoded protein is CSARGDTEAFF. This chain joins TRBV20-1 and TRBJ1-1; D unclear. Germline V gene lookup returns CDR1 DFQATT and CDR2 SNEGSKA (reference sequence). This CDR3 is built from 11 residues. V shed 3 bases and J shed 3 bases, with 5 bases lying between them.

V and J are TRBV5-1 and TRBJ1-5; 9 bases line up with TRBD1. The CDR3 loop spans 15 amino acids. Germline trimming cut 4 bases from V and 4 bases from J; bases unmatched to any gene: 6. The germline V gene has CDR1 SGHRS and CDR2 YFSETQ. The CDR3 DNA follows: TGCGCCAGCAGCCGAACAGGGGGCGGGAATCAGCCCCAGCATTTT. As protein: CASSRTGGGNQPQHF.

The chain recombines TRBV30 with TRBJ2-7, with 7 positions matching TRBD2. Germline assignment: CDR1 GTSNPN and CDR2 SVGIG (reference sequence). The length of the CDR3 is 12 residues. With 3 bases clipped from V and 1 base from J, the junction kept 0 bases outside the gene matches. This CDR3 is CAWRGGSYEQYF. The CDR3 DNA reads TGTGCCTGGAGGGGGGGGTCCTACGAGCAGTACTTC.

This chain uses TRBV2 with TRBJ1-2; no clear D. CDR1 is SNHLY, CDR2 FYNNEI, per germline. Deletions cut 3 bases from V and 5 bases from J, with 7 bases between. This CDR3 is built from 12 residues. The CDR3, as DNA: TGTGCCAGCAGTGATAGCGTGTATGGCTACACCTTC. The encoded protein is CASSDSVYGYTF.

The chain uses TRBV19 and TRBJ2-5, with 8 bases matching TRBD1. The trim removed 7 bases at V and 3 bases at J, leaving 7 bases unmatched. This CDR3 spans 14 amino acids. CDR1 is LNHDA, CDR2 SQIVND, per germline (reference sequence). CDR3 amino acids: CASMSRGQEETQYF. The DNA for the CDR3 is TGTGCCAGTATGAGCAGGGGGCAAGAAGAGACCCAGTACTTC.

The chain combines TRBV14 with TRBJ1-1; 9 positions agree with TRBD1. Per germline, CDR1 SGHDN and CDR2 FVKESK. J gave up 1 base and V 6 bases, and 3 bases lay outside the gene matches. CDR3 length: 14 amino acids. CDR3 sequence reads: CASRRTGENTEAFF. CDR3 coding DNA: TGTGCCAGCAGGAGGACAGGGGAGAACACTGAAGCTTTCTTT.